This is a list of T cell receptor beta chains from one sample in a study of early T cells in non-severe SARS-CoV-2 infection. TCRdb processed the 5' RACE reads anew with MiXCR; each CDR3 protein has one entry. The repertoire has some 56,000 distinct CDR3 sequences, under 12% of them found once; the top ten carry 6.5%. Specimen: whole blood. The source of these receptors is an adult who was a healthcare worker with PCR-confirmed SARS-CoV-2 infection or an uninfected control (not recorded which). CDR3s include the opening cysteine and the closing phenylalanine or tryptophan. A D gene is named only where the DNA matches it firmly.

CDR3	V	D	J
CASSYTGGTEAFF	TRBV7-3	TRBD1	TRBJ1-1
CASSVQANYGYTF	TRBV2	-	TRBJ1-2
CASSLNPGQGVGYTF	TRBV12-3/TRBV12-4	TRBD1	TRBJ1-2
CASSLSSGGYEQYF	TRBV7-2	TRBD2	TRBJ2-7
CASSPRTSGRASEQFF	TRBV7-2	TRBD2	TRBJ2-1
CASSQKDPSGYYNEQFF	TRBV3-1	TRBD2	TRBJ2-1
CASTPIGLTNEQYF	TRBV7-3	-	TRBJ2-7
CASSSRGSSYNEQFF	TRBV12-3/TRBV12-4	-	TRBJ2-1
CASSLLGTQYF	TRBV7-9	-	TRBJ2-5
CASSRLAYYNEQFF	TRBV9	-	TRBJ2-1
CASSRDSRKQFF	TRBV7-9	TRBD1	TRBJ2-1
CASSPQRTGELFF	TRBV7-3	-	TRBJ2-2
CASSPADTRRYF	TRBV3-1	-	TRBJ2-7
CSVEEDLGNIQYF	TRBV29-1	-	TRBJ2-4
CASSQEGKGALEKLFF	TRBV4-2	TRBD1	TRBJ1-4
CASTQAGAYYEQYF	TRBV6-5	TRBD2	TRBJ2-7
CSAEEIASSTDTQYF	TRBV20-1	-	TRBJ2-3
CSVELSGEMFF	TRBV29-1	-	TRBJ2-2
CASSPLKLNWNTEAFF	TRBV18	-	TRBJ1-1
CASSQWGKGGNTEAFF	TRBV3-1	-	TRBJ1-1
CASSAQGELFF	TRBV9	-	TRBJ2-2
CSAQPLGLADYEQYF	TRBV20-1	TRBD2	TRBJ2-7
CASGSSRNEQFF	TRBV7-3	-	TRBJ2-1
CASSTDVWTQYF	TRBV5-4	-	TRBJ2-3
CSVGREARGEQYF	TRBV29-1	TRBD2	TRBJ2-7
CASSYQVALDTGELFF	TRBV6-5	-	TRBJ2-2